This T cell receptor beta chain was obtained from a study of cytomegalovirus exposure and HLA in healthy donors. Trimming removed 5 bases from V and 7 bases from J; junction bases left unmatched: 12. The germline CDR1 and CDR2 sequences are SGHNT and YENEEA. This CDR3 spans 17 amino acids. Primers included in the PCR were 60 Vbeta and 13 Jbeta primers. TCRdb keeps only in-frame clones here, not all; method: immunoSEQ multiplex PCR. Of 150,000 to 200,000 clones detected, approximately 82% appear once; the ten largest clones hold about 1.7%. What was sequenced was PBMCs. This clonotype was obtained from a man aged 35 to 55 in good health and CMV-seropositive. The chain couples TRBV11-3 to TRBJ2-2; 11 bases agree with TRBD2. CDR3 in amino acids: CASSRLAGGPGIGELFF. The CDR3 DNA sequence: TGTGCCAGCAGCCGCTTAGCGGGAGGGCCTGGGATCGGGGAGCTGTTTTTT.